This T cell receptor (beta chain) was found in a study of naive and memory T cell subsets. Study conclusions and caveats: The RNA method is potentially sensitive to activation and differentiation changes.

A UMI-containing oligonucleotide was joined by 3' ligation to the TCR cDNA template. Input was about 1 to 1,100 ng of DNase-treated total RNA without cell sorting. CDR3 length equals 14 residues. V lost 5 bases and J lost 6, with 14 bases in between. CDR1 is SEHNR, CDR2 FQNEAQ, per germline (reference sequence). Turning to this clonotype: Its antigen is still unknown.

Four PCR rounds used nested alpha and beta constant region primers plus the SP2 primer. Reverse transcription of blood and skin TCR RNA was primed at alpha and beta constant regions. TCRdb ran MiXCR on the 5' RACE reads and lists one entry per CDR3 protein. The sample includes roughly 62,000 distinct CDR3 sequences, approximately 8% of them seen just once. The J gene is TRBJ2-1, the V gene TRBV7-9, with a possible D match to TRBD2 (7 bases). The clonotype originates from a female donor in good health. The CDR3 bases are TGTGCCAGCAGCCCCGGAAGGGGGGGCAATGAGCAGTTCTTC. Translated, it gives CASSPGRGGNEQFF.